Below, one T cell receptor beta chain is given with its context. The entirety of the isolated RNA underwent reverse transcription, so expressed TCRB transcripts were sequenced. Data came from immunoSEQ multiplex PCR; TCRdb stores just in-frame clones and leaves some out. Found here are 150,000 or so clones, 7% to 10% of them singletons; the top ten hold around 0.7%. This entry belongs to a study of beta chain features in type 1 diabetes. Looking at the study overall: Sorted cells numbering roughly 98,000,000 were examined across all samples.

The CDR3 is 12 residues long. Germline lookup yields CDR1 SGHDT and CDR2 YYEEEE. The V and J ends lost 6 bases and 8 bases respectively, with 12 bases between them. The clonotype was recovered from a man in his late teens or twenties in good health. This sequence joins TRBV5-6 and TRBJ2-1; D remains unclear. The sample comprised central memory CD4+ T cells from blood. CDR3 residues: CASISGGHEQFF. In DNA, the CDR3 is TGTGCCAGCATCAGTGGCGGTCATGAGCAGTTCTTC.